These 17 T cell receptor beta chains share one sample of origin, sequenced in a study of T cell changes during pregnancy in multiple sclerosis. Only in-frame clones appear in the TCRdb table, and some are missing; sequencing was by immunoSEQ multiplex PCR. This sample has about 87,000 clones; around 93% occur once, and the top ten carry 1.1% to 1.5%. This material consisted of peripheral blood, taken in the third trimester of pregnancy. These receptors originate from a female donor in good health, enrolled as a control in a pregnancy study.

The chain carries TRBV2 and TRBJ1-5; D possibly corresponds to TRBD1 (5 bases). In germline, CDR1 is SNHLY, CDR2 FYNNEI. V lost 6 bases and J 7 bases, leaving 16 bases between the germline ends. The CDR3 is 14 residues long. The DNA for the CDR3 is TGTGCCAGCAGCCTTGTATGGGGGGGGCAGCCCCAGCATTTT. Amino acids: CASSLVWGGQPQHF.

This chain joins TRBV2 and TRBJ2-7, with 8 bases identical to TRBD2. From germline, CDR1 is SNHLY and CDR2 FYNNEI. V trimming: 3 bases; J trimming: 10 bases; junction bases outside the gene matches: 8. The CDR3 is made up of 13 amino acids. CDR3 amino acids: CASSDSLAGHQYF. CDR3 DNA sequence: TGTGCCAGCAGTGACTCCCTAGCGGGTCATCAGTACTTC.

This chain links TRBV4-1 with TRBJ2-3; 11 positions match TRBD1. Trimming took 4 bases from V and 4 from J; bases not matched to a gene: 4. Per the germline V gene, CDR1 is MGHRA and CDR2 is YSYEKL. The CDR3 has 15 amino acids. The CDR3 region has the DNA TGCGCCAGCAGCCGCGGACAGGGGGCTGCAGATACGCAGTATTTT. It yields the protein CASSRGQGAADTQYF.

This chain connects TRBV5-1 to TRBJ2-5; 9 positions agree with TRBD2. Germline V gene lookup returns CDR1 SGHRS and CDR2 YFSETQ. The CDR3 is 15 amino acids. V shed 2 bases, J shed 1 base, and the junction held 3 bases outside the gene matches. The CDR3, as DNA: TGCGCCAGCAGCTTAAGCGGGAGGCCCCAAGAGACCCAGTACTTC. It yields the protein CASSLSGRPQETQYF.

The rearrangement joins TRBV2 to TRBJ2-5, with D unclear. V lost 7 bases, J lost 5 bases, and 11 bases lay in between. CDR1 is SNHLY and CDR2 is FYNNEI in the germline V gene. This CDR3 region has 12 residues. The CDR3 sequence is CASTGLGETQYF. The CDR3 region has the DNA TGTGCCAGCACTGGGCTTGGGGAGACCCAGTACTTC.

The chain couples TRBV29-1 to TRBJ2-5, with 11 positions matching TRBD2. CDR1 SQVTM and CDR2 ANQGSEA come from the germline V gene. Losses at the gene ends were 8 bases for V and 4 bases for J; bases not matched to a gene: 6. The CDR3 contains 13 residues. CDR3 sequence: CSKTSGRGETQYF. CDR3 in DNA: TGCAGCAAAACTAGCGGGAGAGGAGAGACCCAGTACTTC.

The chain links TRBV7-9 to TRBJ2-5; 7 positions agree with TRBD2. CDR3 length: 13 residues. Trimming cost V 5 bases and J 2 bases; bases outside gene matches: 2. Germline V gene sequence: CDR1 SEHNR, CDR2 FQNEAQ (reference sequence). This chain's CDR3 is CASSQAGQETQYF. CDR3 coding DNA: TGTGCCAGCAGCCAAGCGGGGCAAGAGACCCAGTACTTC.

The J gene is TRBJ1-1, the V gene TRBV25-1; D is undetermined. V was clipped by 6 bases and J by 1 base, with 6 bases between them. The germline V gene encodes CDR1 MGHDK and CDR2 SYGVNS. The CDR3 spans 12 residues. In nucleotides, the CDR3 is TGTGCCAGCAGCAGGAAGAACACTGAAGCTTTCTTT. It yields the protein CASSRKNTEAFF.

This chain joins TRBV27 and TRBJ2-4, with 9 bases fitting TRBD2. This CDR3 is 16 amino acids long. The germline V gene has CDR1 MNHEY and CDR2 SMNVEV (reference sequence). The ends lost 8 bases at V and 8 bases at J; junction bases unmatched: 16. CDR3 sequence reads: CASGNSGSTRPDIQYF. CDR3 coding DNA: TGTGCCAGCGGAAATAGCGGGAGCACGAGGCCTGACATTCAGTACTTC.

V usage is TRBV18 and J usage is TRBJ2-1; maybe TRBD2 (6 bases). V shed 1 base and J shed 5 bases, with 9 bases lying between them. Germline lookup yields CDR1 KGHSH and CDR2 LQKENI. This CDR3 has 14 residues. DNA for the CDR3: TGTGCCAGCTCACCACGGGACTGGGACAATGAGCAGTTCTTC. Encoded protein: CASSPRDWDNEQFF.

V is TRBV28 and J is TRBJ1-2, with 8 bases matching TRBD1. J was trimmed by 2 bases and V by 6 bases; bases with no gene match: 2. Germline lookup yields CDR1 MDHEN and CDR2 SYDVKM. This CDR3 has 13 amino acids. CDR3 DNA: TGTGCCAGCAGGCGGACAGGGAACTATGGCTACACCTTC. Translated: CASRRTGNYGYTF.

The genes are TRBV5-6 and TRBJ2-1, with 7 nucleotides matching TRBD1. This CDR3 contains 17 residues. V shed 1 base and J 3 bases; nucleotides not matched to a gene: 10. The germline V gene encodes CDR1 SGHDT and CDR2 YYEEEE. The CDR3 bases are TGTGCCAGCAGCTTGCTAAGAGACAGGGCAGACTACAATGAGCAGTTCTTC. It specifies CASSLLRDRADYNEQFF.

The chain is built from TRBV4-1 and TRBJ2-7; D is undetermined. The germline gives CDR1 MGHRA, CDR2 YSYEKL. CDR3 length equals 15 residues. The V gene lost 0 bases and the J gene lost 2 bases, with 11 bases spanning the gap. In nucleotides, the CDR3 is TGCGCCAGCAGCCAAGAACCAAGCGTTACCTACGAGCAGTACTTC. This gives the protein CASSQEPSVTYEQYF.

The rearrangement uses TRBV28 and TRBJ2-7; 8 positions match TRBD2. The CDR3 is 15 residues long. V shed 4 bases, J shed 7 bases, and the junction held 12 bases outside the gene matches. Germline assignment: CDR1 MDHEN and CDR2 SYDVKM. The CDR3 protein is CASSSPGTSSQEQYF. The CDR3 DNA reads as TGTGCCAGCAGTTCTCCCGGGACTAGTTCTCAGGAGCAGTACTTC.

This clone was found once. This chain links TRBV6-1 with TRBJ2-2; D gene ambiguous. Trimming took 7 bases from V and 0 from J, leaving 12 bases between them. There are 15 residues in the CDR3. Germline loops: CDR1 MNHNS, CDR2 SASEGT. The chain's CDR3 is CASKMEQSNTGELFF. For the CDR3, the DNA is TGTGCCAGCAAAATGGAACAGTCGAACACCGGGGAGCTGTTTTTT.

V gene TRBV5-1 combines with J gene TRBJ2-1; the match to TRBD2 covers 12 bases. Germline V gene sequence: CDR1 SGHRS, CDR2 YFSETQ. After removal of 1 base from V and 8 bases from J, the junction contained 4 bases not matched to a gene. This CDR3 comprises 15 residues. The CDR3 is CASSLRLAGDDEQFF. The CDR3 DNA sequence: TGCGCCAGCAGCTTGAGACTAGCGGGAGATGATGAGCAGTTCTTC.

For the CDR3, the DNA is TGTGCCAGCAGCTTAGTGTTATACGAGCAGTACTTC. This encodes CASSLVLYEQYF. The chain employs TRBV7-9 and TRBJ2-7; D remains unclear. Trimming cost V 1 base and J 4 bases, with 5 bases left between them. There are 12 residues in the CDR3. The V gene's germline CDR1 is SEHNR and CDR2 FQNEAQ (reference sequence).